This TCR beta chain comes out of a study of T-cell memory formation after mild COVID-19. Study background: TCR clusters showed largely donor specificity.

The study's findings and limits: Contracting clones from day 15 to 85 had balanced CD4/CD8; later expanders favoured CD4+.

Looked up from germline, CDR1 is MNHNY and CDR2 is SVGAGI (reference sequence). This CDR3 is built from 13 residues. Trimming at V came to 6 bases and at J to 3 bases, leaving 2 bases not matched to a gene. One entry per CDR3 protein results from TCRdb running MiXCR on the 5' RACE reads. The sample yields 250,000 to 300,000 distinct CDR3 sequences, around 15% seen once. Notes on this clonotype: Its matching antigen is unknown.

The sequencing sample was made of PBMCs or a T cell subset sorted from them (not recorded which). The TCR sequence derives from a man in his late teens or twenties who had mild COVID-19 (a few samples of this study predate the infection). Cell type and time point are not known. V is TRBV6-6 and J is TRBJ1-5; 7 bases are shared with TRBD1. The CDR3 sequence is CASRQGDNQPQHF. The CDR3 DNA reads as TGTGCCAGCAGGCAGGGGGACAATCAGCCCCAGCATTTT.